Listed below are T cell receptor beta chains from one sample, sequenced in a study. TCRdb re-derived calls from the RT-PCR reads in MiXCR, one entry per CDR3 protein. The sample includes almost 700,000 distinct CDR3 sequences, approximately 15% seen only once; the top ten take 3.6%. The specimen sequenced was memory CD4+ T cells from blood. These receptors came from a female donor in good health, serving as a healthy control. CDR3s include the opening cysteine and the closing phenylalanine or tryptophan. The D gene is left open where the match is weak. Where a row states a size, it is once, few, many or the class of an expanded clone; other rows omit it.

j_gene | d_gene | abundance | v_gene | CDR3aa | CDR3nt
TRBJ1-5 | . | few | TRBV7-2 | CASSRRNNQPQHF | TGTGCCAGCAGCAGACGGAACAATCAGCCCCAGCATTTT
TRBJ1-2 | . | . | TRBV20-1 | CSATRVGDSLYGYTF | TGCAGTGCAACCCGGGTTGGAGACAGCCTCTATGGCTACACCTTC
TRBJ2-2 | TRBD1 | many | TRBV7-8 | CASSLAGQANTGELFF | TGTGCCAGCAGCTTAGCGGGACAGGCTAACACCGGGGAGCTGTTTTTT
TRBJ2-7 | TRBD1 | many | TRBV6-5 | CASSYSPTGGVHEQYF | TGTGCCAGCAGTTACTCTCCGACAGGGGGCGTCCACGAGCAGTACTTC
TRBJ2-7 | TRBD2 | few | TRBV20-1 | CSASKTGTSGYYEQYF | TGCAGTGCTAGTAAGACCGGGACTAGCGGGTACTACGAGCAGTACTTC
TRBJ2-2 | . | . | TRBV11-3 | CASSPKGGELFF | TGTGCCAGCAGCCCGAAGGGCGGGGAGCTGTTTTTT
TRBJ2-3 | . | many | TRBV18 | CASSGNKPDTQYF | TGTGCCAGCTCAGGCAACAAACCAGATACGCAGTATTTT
TRBJ2-3 | . | few | TRBV5-1 | CASSSSAFGLGTDTQYF | TGCGCCAGCAGCTCTTCAGCTTTCGGGCTGGGCACAGATACGCAGTATTTT
TRBJ2-7 | TRBD2 | . | TRBV9 | CAPGGTWYEQYF | TGTGCCCCGGGGGGGACCTGGTACGAGCAGTACTTC
TRBJ2-2 | . | . | TRBV9 | CASSVAQGNTGELFF | TGTGCCAGCAGCGTGGCTCAGGGGAACACCGGGGAGCTGTTTTTT
TRBJ2-1 | TRBD2 | few | TRBV7-9 | CASSLAGTSWDEQFF | TGTGCCAGCAGCTTAGCCGGGACTAGCTGGGATGAGCAGTTCTTC
TRBJ2-2 | TRBD2 | few | TRBV4-1 | CASSLGLAGVAGELFF | TGCGCCAGCAGCCTCGGACTAGCGGGAGTGGCCGGGGAGCTGTTTTTT
TRBJ2-1 | TRBD1 | . | TRBV9 | CASTRTGSSYNEQFF | TGTGCCAGCACCAGGACAGGCAGCTCCTACAATGAGCAGTTCTTC
TRBJ2-7 | TRBD2 | . | TRBV3-1 | CASSSASGSTYEQYF | TGTGCCAGCAGCTCGGCTAGCGGGAGTACCTACGAGCAGTACTTC
TRBJ2-2 | TRBD1 | . | TRBV20-1 | CSANRGTGELFF | TGCAGTGCCAACAGGGGTACCGGGGAGCTGTTTTTT
TRBJ1-1 | . | few | TRBV19 | CASSPQGGSRTEAFF | TGTGCCAGTAGTCCACAGGGAGGGTCAAGAACTGAAGCTTTCTTT
TRBJ1-2 | . | many | TRBV20-1 | CSAARRTGANYGYTF | TGCAGTGCTGCCCGACGGACGGGCGCTAACTATGGCTACACCTTC
TRBJ1-5 | TRBD1 | few | TRBV30 | CAWSAGQDHQPQHF | TGTGCCTGGAGTGCGGGACAGGACCATCAGCCCCAGCATTTT
TRBJ1-4 | . | . | TRBV7-9 | CASSLEWVEKLFF | TGTGCCAGCAGCTTAGAATGGGTCGAAAAACTGTTTTTT
TRBJ1-5 | . | many | TRBV6-5 | CASSLDADQPQHF | TGTGCCAGCAGTTTGGACGCTGATCAGCCCCAGCATTTT